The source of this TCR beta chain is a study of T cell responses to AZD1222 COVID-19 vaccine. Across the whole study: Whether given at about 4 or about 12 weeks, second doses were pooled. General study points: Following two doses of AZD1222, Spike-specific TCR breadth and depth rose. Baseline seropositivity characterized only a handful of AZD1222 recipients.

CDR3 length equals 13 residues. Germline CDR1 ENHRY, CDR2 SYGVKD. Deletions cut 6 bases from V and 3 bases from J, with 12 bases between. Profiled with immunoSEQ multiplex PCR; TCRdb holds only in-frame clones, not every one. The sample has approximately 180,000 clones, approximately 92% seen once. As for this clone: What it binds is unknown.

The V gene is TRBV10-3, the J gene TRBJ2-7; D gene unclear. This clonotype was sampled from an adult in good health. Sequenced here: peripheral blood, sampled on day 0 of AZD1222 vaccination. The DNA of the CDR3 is TGTGCCATCAGCGCCGTCCAAGGCTACGAGCAGTACGTC. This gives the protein CAISAVQGYEQYV.